Below, 23 T cell receptor beta chains from the same sample are listed, as sequenced in a study of a mutant IDH1 vaccine in newly diagnosed glioma. Sequenced by immunoSEQ multiplex PCR; TCRdb stores in-frame clones only, minus some. The top ten clones hold roughly 0.62% of a sample with under 150,000 clones, roughly 88% of them seen once. Antigen specificity for these receptors is unknown. Indicated time point: week 11, during vaccination. A 20-mer mutant IDH1 peptide at 300 ug was injected subcutaneously with topical imiquimod. Sequencing was performed on PBMCs, taken from a glioma patient whose treatment included an IDH1 peptide vaccine. These receptors were taken from a woman aged 50 to 60 with glioma.

J is TRBJ1-1 and V is TRBV30; maybe TRBD1 (5 bases). CDR1 is GTSNPN, CDR2 SVGIG, per germline (reference sequence). The V end lost 0 bases, the J end lost 6 bases, and 8 bases lay between the germline ends. The CDR3 is 12 residues long. The CDR3 DNA reads TGTGCCTGGAGTGTACCCAGGGCTGAAGCTTTCTTT. This gives the protein CAWSVPRAEAFF.

The chain has TRBV7-2 and TRBJ2-1; 9 positions agree with TRBD2. CDR3 length: 15 amino acids. V trimming: 4 bases; J trimming: 9 bases; junction bases outside the gene matches: 10. CDR1 is SGHTA, CDR2 FQGNSA, per germline. CDR3 loop: CASSSRGGAGGEQFF. CDR3 DNA sequence: TGTGCCAGCAGCTCGCGGGGGGGAGCGGGAGGTGAGCAGTTCTTC. Using reference TRBV7-2 and TRBJ2-1 for the parts outside the CDR3, the full variable domain is GAGVSQSPSNKVTEKGKDVELRCDPISGHTALYWYRQSLGQGLEFLIYFQGNSAPDKSGLPSDRFSAERTGGSVSTLTIQRTQQEDSAVYLCASSSRGGAGGEQFFGPGTRLTVL.

The chain uses TRBV9 and TRBJ2-1; the D gene could be TRBD1 or TRBD2 (6 bases each). The ends were cut back, 1 base at V and 4 bases at J, with 15 bases in the middle. Germline V gives CDR1 SGDLS, CDR2 YYNGEE. This CDR3 contains 16 residues. CDR3 sequence reads: CASSVRRGATYNEQFF. The CDR3 DNA follows: TGTGCCAGCAGCGTAAGAAGGGGGGCAACTTACAATGAGCAGTTCTTC. The entire variable domain, with the rest obtained from reference TRBV9 and TRBJ2-1, is as follows: DSGVTQTPKHLITATGQRVTLRCSPRSGDLSVYWYQQSLDQGLQFLIQYYNGEERAKGNILERFSAQQFPDLHSELNLSSLELGDSALYFCASSVRRGATYNEQFFGPGTRLTVL.

The chain combines TRBV29-1 with TRBJ1-2; D possibly corresponds to TRBD1 (6 bases). Trimming left V 6 bases short and J 8 bases short, with 16 bases between. Germline V lookup: CDR1 SQVTM, CDR2 ANQGSEA. This CDR3 is 12 amino acids long. CDR3 DNA: TGCAGCGTACCCACCCAGGGGAGGGGCTACACCTTC. This encodes CSVPTQGRGYTF.

This clone was recorded once. The CDR3 region has the DNA TGCAGCGTACAGACTCGGGGGAAGGGACTAGCGGGTAGAAAGATCACCGGGGAGCTGTTTTTT. This codes for CSVQTRGKGLAGRKITGELFF. The rearrangement joins TRBV29-1 to TRBJ2-2, with 12 nucleotides matching TRBD2. This CDR3 contains 21 residues. Germline-derived CDR1 and CDR2 are SQVTM and ANQGSEA. V gave up 6 bases and J gave up 4 bases; unmatched junction bases: 24.

The chain joins TRBV5-1 to TRBJ2-3; 9 nucleotides match TRBD1. Germline lookup yields CDR1 SGHRS and CDR2 YFSETQ. After removal of 7 bases from V and 4 bases from J, the junction contained 7 bases not matched to a gene. The CDR3 is made up of 14 amino acids. The CDR3 region is CASWVGQGSDTQYF. CDR3 DNA sequence: TGCGCCAGCTGGGTGGGACAGGGCTCAGATACGCAGTATTTT.

The chain is built from TRBV7-3 and TRBJ2-2; 7 nucleotides align to TRBD2. This CDR3 comprises 13 residues. Losses at the gene ends were 8 bases for V and 0 bases for J; bases not matched to a gene: 0. Germline CDR1 is SGHTA and CDR2 is FQGTGA. The CDR3 is CASGRANTGELFF. The CDR3 region has the DNA TGTGCCAGCGGGAGGGCGAACACCGGGGAGCTGTTTTTT.

The CDR3 nucleotides are TGTGCCAGCAGTCCTCCGGGACAGGGGATCGGGGAGCTGTTTTTT. Translation gives CASSPPGQGIGELFF. V and J are TRBV28 and TRBJ2-2; TRBD1 aligns across 10 bases. This CDR3 region has 15 residues. V lost 5 bases and J lost 7; bases outside the gene matches: 7. CDR1 is MDHEN, CDR2 SYDVKM, per germline. The full variable domain, its missing parts supplied by reference TRBV28 and TRBJ2-2, is DVKVTQSSRYLVKRTGEKVFLECVQDMDHENMFWYRQDPGLGLRLIYFSYDVKMKEKGDIPEGYSVSREKKERFSLILESASTNQTSMYLCASSPPGQGIGELFFGEGSRLTVL.

The genes are TRBV5-1 and TRBJ1-1; D is unclear. Germline CDR1 reads SGHRS; CDR2 reads YFSETQ. Deletions cut 1 base from V and 4 bases from J, with 14 bases between. The CDR3 loop spans 15 amino acids. For the CDR3, the DNA is TGCGCCAGCAGCTTGACACTTCATGGGAGCACTGAAGCTTTCTTT. Protein product: CASSLTLHGSTEAFF.

The chain carries TRBV28 and TRBJ1-2; D is undetermined. This CDR3 region has 16 residues. The germline CDR1 and CDR2 sequences are MDHEN and SYDVKM. The V end was cut by 4 bases, the J end by 5 bases, with 20 bases between. The CDR3 sequence is CASSSGGRGFKYGYTF. The CDR3 DNA sequence: TGTGCCAGCAGTTCGGGAGGCCGAGGGTTTAAATATGGCTACACCTTC.

The rearrangement uses TRBV19 and TRBJ2-3, with 7 bases lining up with TRBD2. V gave up 7 bases and J gave up 1 base; unmatched junction bases: 5. The CDR3 is 14 amino acids. Germline assignment: CDR1 LNHDA and CDR2 SQIVND (reference sequence). The CDR3 DNA follows: TGTGCCAGTAAGCGGGACGCACGCACAGATACGCAGTATTTT. Translation gives CASKRDARTDTQYF.

The CDR3 coding sequence is TGCGCCAGCAGATTAGGGGGTGGCACAGATACGCAGTATTTT. This codes for CASRLGGGTDTQYF. The J gene is TRBJ2-3, the V gene TRBV5-1; D is perhaps TRBD1 (6 bases). This CDR3 is built from 14 residues. V lost 5 bases and J 1 base, leaving 11 bases between the germline ends. CDR1 SGHRS and CDR2 YFSETQ come from the germline V gene.

J is TRBJ2-1 and V is TRBV6-5; D is unresolved. This CDR3 has 11 amino acids. Germline CDR1 and CDR2: MNHEY and SVGAGI. Deletions cut 8 bases from V and 7 bases from J, with 9 bases between. The CDR3 protein is CASPQWNEQFF. The CDR3 DNA reads TGTGCCAGCCCGCAGTGGAATGAGCAGTTCTTC.

V is TRBV6-5 and J is TRBJ1-1; D perhaps matches TRBD1 (5 bases). There are 13 residues in the CDR3. CDR1 and CDR2 (germline): MNHEY, SVGAGI. The germline V and J ends were trimmed by 6 bases and 4 bases, with 12 bases remaining between them. The CDR3 here is CASSLPGGTEAFF. CDR3 nucleotides: TGTGCCAGCAGCCTCCCGGGGGGCACTGAAGCTTTCTTT.

Here the CDR3 reads CASSLGGSGQPQHF. CDR3 nucleotide sequence: TGTGCCAGCAGCCTGGGGGGTAGCGGCCAGCCCCAGCATTTT. This chain uses TRBV5-6 with TRBJ1-5; D is possibly TRBD1 (5 bases). Germline V gene lookup returns CDR1 SGHDT and CDR2 YYEEEE. The CDR3 runs 14 residues. V dropped 4 bases and J dropped 7 bases, with 15 bases sitting between them.

This chain links TRBV5-6 with TRBJ2-1; TRBD2 aligns across 10 bases. The trim removed 3 bases at V and 0 bases at J, leaving 6 bases unmatched. Germline CDR1 SGHDT, CDR2 YYEEEE. The CDR3 totals 17 residues. This CDR3 is CASSSPGLALSYNEQFF. Here the CDR3 DNA reads TGTGCCAGCAGCTCGCCGGGACTAGCGCTCTCCTACAATGAGCAGTTCTTC.

As DNA, the CDR3 is TGTGCCTGGCCTCAAGGAAACACCATATATTTT. It yields the protein CAWPQGNTIYF. This chain links TRBV30 with TRBJ1-3; D is unclear. The V gene lost 5 bases and the J gene lost 4 bases, with 6 bases spanning the gap. This CDR3 contains 11 residues. The germline V gene encodes CDR1 GTSNPN and CDR2 SVGIG (reference sequence).

The V call is TRBV30, the J call TRBJ1-5; no clear D. V was trimmed by 7 bases and J by 2 bases, leaving 12 bases between them. The CDR3 contains 13 residues. CDR1 and CDR2 (germline): GTSNPN, SVGIG (reference sequence). The CDR3 loop reads CAYSQRGNQPQHF. CDR3 in DNA: TGTGCCTACTCACAACGAGGCAATCAGCCCCAGCATTTT.

The chain's CDR3 is CASSAGPGQGPGEQYF. CDR3 coding DNA: TGTGCCAGCAGCGCCGGCCCGGGACAGGGGCCGGGGGAGCAGTACTTC. The chain couples TRBV9 to TRBJ2-7; 10 nucleotides agree with TRBD1. The CDR3 sequence is 16 residues long. Germline CDR1 is SGDLS and CDR2 is YYNGEE. J was trimmed by 7 bases and V by 3 bases; bases with no gene match: 13. The full variable domain, rest sourced from reference TRBV9 and TRBJ2-7, is DSGVTQTPKHLITATGQRVTLRCSPRSGDLSVYWYQQSLDQGLQFLIQYYNGEERAKGNILERFSAQQFPDLHSELNLSSLELGDSALYFCASSAGPGQGPGEQYFGPGTRLTVT.

The chain is built from TRBV28 and TRBJ2-1; the match to TRBD2 covers 11 bases. The trim removed 2 bases at V and 0 bases at J, leaving 18 bases unmatched. Germline V gene data show CDR1 as MDHEN and CDR2 as SYDVKM. There are 22 residues in the CDR3. CDR3 protein: CASSLPVPGTSGSVDSYNEQFF. CDR3 in DNA: TGTGCCAGCAGTTTACCAGTCCCCGGGACTAGCGGTTCGGTCGACTCCTACAATGAGCAGTTCTTC.

The J gene is TRBJ1-4, the V gene TRBV11-2; D ambiguous. V gave up 1 base and J gave up 0 bases, with 12 bases separating them. The germline V gene encodes CDR1 SGHAT and CDR2 FQNNGV. This CDR3 is 17 amino acids long. The CDR3 sequence: CASSLGEQQATNEKLFF. CDR3 nucleotides: TGTGCCAGCAGCTTAGGGGAGCAGCAAGCAACTAATGAAAAACTGTTTTTT.

This clone has more than one count but fewer than ten. V is TRBV7-9 and J is TRBJ2-2, with a weak D call TRBD2 (6 bases). Germline V gene sequence: CDR1 SEHNR, CDR2 FQNEAQ (reference sequence). V was clipped by 1 base and J by 4 bases, with 10 bases between them. This CDR3 has 15 residues. CDR3 sequence: CASSLGVGGTGELFF. CDR3 DNA: TGTGCCAGCAGCTTAGGGGTGGGAGGCACCGGGGAGCTGTTTTTT.

The gene calls are TRBV9 and TRBJ2-1; 14 bases agree with TRBD2. This CDR3 has 20 residues. Germline V CDR1 and CDR2: SGDLS, YYNGEE. The V gene end was trimmed by 3 bases and the J gene end by 10 bases; junction bases not matched to a gene: 21. The CDR3 DNA reads as TGTGCCAGCAGCGGGAGACAGGGGGCGTCGGGGACTAGCGGGAGATTGGAGCAGTTCTTC. It encodes CASSGRQGASGTSGRLEQFF. Full variable domain (missing parts from reference TRBV9 and TRBJ2-1): DSGVTQTPKHLITATGQRVTLRCSPRSGDLSVYWYQQSLDQGLQFLIQYYNGEERAKGNILERFSAQQFPDLHSELNLSSLELGDSALYFCASSGRQGASGTSGRLEQFFGPGTRLTVL.